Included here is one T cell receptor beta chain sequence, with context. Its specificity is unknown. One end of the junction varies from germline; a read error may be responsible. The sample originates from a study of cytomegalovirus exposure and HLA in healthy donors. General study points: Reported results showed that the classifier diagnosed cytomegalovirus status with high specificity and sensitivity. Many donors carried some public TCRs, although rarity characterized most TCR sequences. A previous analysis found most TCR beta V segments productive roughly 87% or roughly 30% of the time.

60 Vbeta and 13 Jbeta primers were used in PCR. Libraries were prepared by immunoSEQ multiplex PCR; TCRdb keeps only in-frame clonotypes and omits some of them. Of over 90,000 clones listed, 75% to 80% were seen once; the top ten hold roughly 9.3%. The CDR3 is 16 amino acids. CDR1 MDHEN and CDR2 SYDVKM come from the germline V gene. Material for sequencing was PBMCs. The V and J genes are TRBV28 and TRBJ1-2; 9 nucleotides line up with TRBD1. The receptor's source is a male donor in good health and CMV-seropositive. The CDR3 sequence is CASSLPYRGRNYGYIF. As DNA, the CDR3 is TGTGCCAGCAGTCTTCCCTACAGGGGGCGTAACTATGGCTACATCTTC.